Presented here are 28 T cell receptor beta chains from one specimen sequenced in a study of long-term antiretroviral therapy in people with HIV. Survey-level immunoSEQ v3.0 assays were run. Sequencing used immunoSEQ multiplex PCR; TCRdb keeps in-frame clones, though not all of them. The profile shows under 25,000 clones, 90% to 95% of them singletons. The sample was unsorted PBMCs, taken 7.6 years after starting antiretroviral therapy. These receptors all come from a woman between 35 and 50 years old with HIV.

The chain has TRBV19 and TRBJ1-3, with no clear D. The CDR3 extends over 13 amino acids. CDR1 and CDR2 (germline): LNHDA, SQIVND (reference sequence). Trimming shortened V by 3 bases and J by 0 bases, and 3 bases separated the two germline ends. The CDR3 DNA follows: TGTGCCAGTAGTATGTTCTCTGGAAACACCATATATTTT. Its protein product is CASSMFSGNTIYF. The full variable domain, rest sourced from reference TRBV19 and TRBJ1-3, is DGGITQSPKYLFRKEGQNVTLSCEQNLNHDAMYWYRQDPGQGLRLIYYSQIVNDFQKGDIAEGYSVSREKKESFPLTVTSAQKNPTAFYLCASSMFSGNTIYFGEGSWLTVV.

This sequence joins TRBV7-9 and TRBJ2-1; 9 positions agree with TRBD2. The CDR3 spans 15 residues. Looked up from germline, CDR1 is SEHNR and CDR2 is FQNEAQ (reference sequence). V was clipped by 5 bases and J by 8 bases; unmatched bases: 10. CDR3 in DNA: TGTGCCAGCAGCAACCAGCGGGGGGCCAGGGATGAGCAGTTCTTC. This translates into CASSNQRGARDEQFF.

This chain links TRBV5-6 with TRBJ2-4, with D unclear. The CDR3 extends over 14 amino acids. Germline V gene lookup returns CDR1 SGHDT and CDR2 YYEEEE. V was clipped by 2 bases and J by 3 bases, with 9 bases between them. CDR3 region: CASSLGLDKNIQYF. The DNA for the CDR3 is TGTGCCAGCAGCTTAGGTTTGGACAAAAACATTCAGTACTTC.

The chain has TRBV7-2 and TRBJ1-3; 8 bases are a match to TRBD1. Losses at the gene ends were 6 bases for V and 1 base for J; bases not matched to a gene: 5. The CDR3 spans 15 residues. CDR1 is SGHTA and CDR2 is FQGNSA in the germline V gene. CDR3 DNA: TGTGCCAGCAGACCGGACAGGGTATCTGGAAACACCATATATTTT. Amino acid sequence: CASRPDRVSGNTIYF.

V usage is TRBV2 and J usage is TRBJ1-2; the match to TRBD1 covers 7 bases. Germline V CDR1 and CDR2: SNHLY, FYNNEI. V trimming: 11 bases; J trimming: 3 bases; junction bases outside the gene matches: 9. The CDR3 has 13 amino acids. CDR3 DNA: TGTGCCGCCGGCCAGGGGGACCACTATGGCTACACCTTC. Its translation is CAAGQGDHYGYTF.

This chain uses TRBV30 with TRBJ2-5; TRBD1 might be the D (5 bases). V was pared by 1 base and J by 2 bases, with 14 bases between. CDR3 length: 15 residues. Germline CDR1 GTSNPN, CDR2 SVGIG (reference sequence). The CDR3 bases are TGTGCCTGGAGTGGGGGATGGGGCACTCAAGAGACCCAGTACTTC. It encodes CAWSGGWGTQETQYF.

V gene TRBV21-1 combines with J gene TRBJ2-3; TRBD2, the D gene given by the table, was not confirmed from the DNA. TRBV21-1 is deemed a pseudogene. The CDR3 is 17 amino acids. The CDR3 reads CASSKGRAGGDTDTQYF. The CDR3 DNA follows: TGTGCCAGCAGCAAAGGCCGGGCGGGGGGGGACACAGATACGCAGTATTTT.

Only one count was recorded for this clone. The chain carries TRBV4-3 and TRBJ1-4; no reliable D call. The CDR3 has 14 amino acids. Between the trimmed V and J ends, which lost 0 bases and 6 bases, there was a span of 8 bases. CDR1 is LGHNA and CDR2 is YSLEER in the germline V gene. In nucleotides, the CDR3 is TGCGCCAGCAGCCAAGATACGTTTTATGAAAAACTGTTTTTT. It encodes CASSQDTFYEKLFF.

The J gene is TRBJ1-5, the V gene TRBV30, with D perhaps matching TRBD1 (5 bases). Germline V lookup: CDR1 GTSNPN, CDR2 SVGIG (reference sequence). The V and J ends lost 3 bases and 1 base respectively, with 13 bases between them. CDR3 size: 15 residues. CDR3 coding DNA: TGTGCCTGGAGCCCTAATCCAGGGAGCAATCAGCCCCAGCATTTT. Translating gives CAWSPNPGSNQPQHF.

The chain has TRBV18 and TRBJ1-1; 7 bases line up with TRBD1. This CDR3 contains 14 residues. Per germline, CDR1 KGHSH and CDR2 LQKENI. The trim removed 11 bases at V and 1 base at J, leaving 10 bases unmatched. The CDR3 nucleotides are TGTGCCTCAGGGGAACAGGGGTGGAACACTGAAGCTTTCTTT. Protein product: CASGEQGWNTEAFF.

The chain joins TRBV7-2 to TRBJ2-1; tentative D call: TRBD1 (5 bases). CDR1 is SGHTA, CDR2 FQGNSA, per germline. This CDR3 contains 15 residues. Trimming removed 4 bases at V and 8 bases at J, with 18 bases between. The CDR3 is CASSSRVGWGDEQFF. Written as DNA, the CDR3 is TGTGCCAGCAGCTCACGGGTCGGCTGGGGCGATGAGCAGTTCTTC.

This clone appeared once. The chain combines TRBV6-1 with TRBJ2-7; D remains ambiguous. V lost 3 bases and J 4 bases, leaving 7 bases between the germline ends. The CDR3 runs to 12 residues. Germline CDR1 MNHNS, CDR2 SASEGT. Here the CDR3 DNA reads TGTGCCAGCAGTGAGCTGATGTACGAGCAGTACTTC. This codes for CASSELMYEQYF.

The V gene is TRBV14, the J gene TRBJ2-7; maybe TRBD1 (5 bases). Germline lookup yields CDR1 SGHDN and CDR2 FVKESK. V lost 2 bases and J 7 bases, leaving 15 bases between the germline ends. The CDR3 totals 14 residues. In DNA form, the CDR3 reads TGTGCCAGCAGCCAAAGGGGATCAACAGAAGAGCAGTACTTC. Amino acid sequence: CASSQRGSTEEQYF.

V and J are TRBV30 and TRBJ1-5, with D uncertain. The germline CDR1 and CDR2 sequences are GTSNPN and SVGIG (reference sequence). CDR3 length: 14 amino acids. Trimming shortened V by 4 bases and J by 0 bases, and 10 bases separated the two germline ends. The CDR3 loop reads CAWTNMGSNQPQHF. CDR3 in DNA: TGTGCCTGGACGAATATGGGTAGCAATCAGCCCCAGCATTTT.

The CDR3 protein is CASNRDGSGNTIYF. The CDR3 region has the DNA TGCGCCAGCAACCGGGACGGCTCTGGAAACACCATATATTTT. The chain combines TRBV4-1 with TRBJ1-3; D is possibly TRBD1 (5 bases). CDR3 length: 14 amino acids. Germline-derived CDR1 and CDR2 are MGHRA and YSYEKL. Deletions cut 7 bases from V and 0 bases from J, with 10 bases between.

This clone was recorded once. The chain has TRBV4-3 and TRBJ2-2, with D perhaps TRBD2 (5 bases). Germline CDR1 LGHNA, CDR2 YSLEER. The CDR3 sequence is 13 residues long. The V end was cut by 5 bases, the J end by 4 bases, with 8 bases between. CDR3 sequence: CASSSRATGELFF. In DNA, the CDR3 is TGCGCCAGCAGCTCGCGGGCCACCGGGGAGCTGTTTTTT.

The rearrangement links TRBV5-6 to TRBJ1-3; D unresolved. Looked up from germline, CDR1 is SGHDT and CDR2 is YYEEEE. This CDR3 spans 16 amino acids. The V gene lost 4 bases and the J gene lost 0 bases, with 14 bases spanning the gap. CDR3 sequence reads: CASSSGPGNSGNTIYF. CDR3 nucleotides: TGTGCCAGCAGCAGCGGGCCGGGAAACTCTGGAAACACCATATATTTT.

This clone showed up just once. The chain is built from TRBV6-5 and TRBJ1-6; D uncertain. With 0 bases removed from V and 7 bases from J, the gap between germline ends came to 10 bases. This CDR3 is 15 amino acids long. Germline V gene sequence: CDR1 MNHEY, CDR2 SVGAGI. DNA of the CDR3: TGTGCCAGCAGTTACTCTAGACTTGGGAATTCACCCCTCCACTTT. As protein: CASSYSRLGNSPLHF.

V usage is TRBV10-3 and J usage is TRBJ1-6, with a tentative D call TRBD1 (6 bases). CDR1 and CDR2 (germline): ENHRY, SYGVKD. Trimming cost V 5 bases and J 11 bases, with 19 bases left between them. The CDR3 has 15 amino acids. The CDR3 bases are TGTGCCATCAGTCCTGGACAGTCCCCAGGGGCACCCCTCCACTTT. It specifies CAISPGQSPGAPLHF.

CDR3 bases: TGTGCCAGCAGCCGCGACAGGAGGTCAGAGACCCAGTACTTC. Encoded protein: CASSRDRRSETQYF. This chain connects TRBV5-6 to TRBJ2-5; tentative D call: TRBD1 (6 bases). The V end was cut by 4 bases, the J end by 4 bases, with 14 bases between. CDR1 SGHDT and CDR2 YYEEEE come from the germline V gene. The CDR3 loop spans 14 amino acids.

This rearrangement joins TRBV30 to TRBJ1-2; tentatively, D is TRBD1 (5 bases). Between the trimmed V and J ends, which lost 1 base and 6 bases, there was a span of 15 bases. The V gene's germline CDR1 is GTSNPN and CDR2 SVGIG (reference sequence). The CDR3 consists of 14 residues. The CDR3: CAWSERQFSDGYTF. In DNA, the CDR3 is TGTGCCTGGAGTGAAAGACAGTTTTCAGATGGCTACACCTTC.

V usage is TRBV4-3 and J usage is TRBJ1-6; D is ambiguous. The germline V gene has CDR1 LGHNA and CDR2 YSLEER. The CDR3 has 15 residues. The V and J ends lost 0 bases and 7 bases respectively, with 10 bases between them. CDR3 residues: CASSQEGGRNSPLHF. The CDR3 DNA is TGCGCCAGCAGCCAAGAAGGCGGGCGGAATTCACCCCTCCACTTT.

This clone has only a few counts. The chain joins TRBV7-9 to TRBJ1-2, with D unresolved. V was pared by 5 bases and J by 8 bases, with 12 bases between. Germline-derived CDR1 and CDR2 are SEHNR and FQNEAQ (reference sequence). The CDR3 runs 12 residues. The CDR3 DNA follows: TGTGCCAGCAGCCCAACTATATTAGGCTACACCTTC. Its translation: CASSPTILGYTF.

This chain joins TRBV11-3 and TRBJ2-3; TRBD2 matches at 11 bases. The CDR3 is 16 amino acids. Germline V gene lookup returns CDR1 SGHNT and CDR2 YENEEA. Germline trimming cut 5 bases from V and 2 bases from J; bases unmatched to any gene: 6. CDR3 nucleotide sequence: TGTGCCAGCAGCCCCCGTAGCGGGGGGGACACAGATACGCAGTATTTT. It is translated as CASSPRSGGDTDTQYF.

The V and J genes are TRBV30 and TRBJ1-1; possibly TRBD1 for D (5 bases). The V gene lost 0 bases and the J gene lost 10 bases, with 9 bases spanning the gap. The CDR3 is made up of 11 amino acids. Germline V gene sequence: CDR1 GTSNPN, CDR2 SVGIG (reference sequence). In nucleotides, the CDR3 is TGTGCCTGGAGTGTACCGGGGCGAGCTTTCTTT. Translating it yields CAWSVPGRAFF.

The chain combines TRBV4-1 with TRBJ2-7; 10 bases fit TRBD1. V dropped 4 bases and J dropped 3; count of bases not matched to a gene: 12. CDR3 length: 17 amino acids. CDR1 is MGHRA and CDR2 is YSYEKL in the germline V gene. CDR3 residues: CASSLTPGQGLLYEQYF. As DNA, the CDR3 is TGCGCCAGCAGCCTAACACCGGGACAGGGGCTACTCTACGAGCAGTACTTC.

This chain joins TRBV5-6 and TRBJ2-7, with D unresolved. This CDR3 has 15 residues. Germline loops: CDR1 SGHDT, CDR2 YYEEEE. Trimming left V 1 base short and J 9 bases short, with 20 bases between. The CDR3 DNA reads as TGTGCCAGCAGCTTGATAGGGTCACATTCTACGGGGCAGTACTTC. It encodes CASSLIGSHSTGQYF.

This clone came up once. This chain joins TRBV19 and TRBJ1-2; D might be TRBD1 (5 bases). CDR1 LNHDA and CDR2 SQIVND come from the germline V gene (reference sequence). V was shortened by 4 bases and J by 3 bases, with 12 bases between the two germline ends. This CDR3 spans 14 amino acids. CDR3 sequence: CASSTVGDYYGYTF. The CDR3 DNA reads as TGTGCCAGTAGTACCGTAGGGGATTACTATGGCTACACCTTC.